This TCR beta chain was captured in a study of Ad26.COV2.S vaccination and SARS-CoV-2 variants. Clones were read by immunoSEQ multiplex PCR, and TCRdb kept only the in-frame ones, dropping some. The table has roughly 240,000 clones, roughly 90% seen once. Stated treatment: roughly 18 received Ad26.COV2.S at low or high dose, single or two shots; 5 received placebo; per-sample allocation not given. Repertoires come from day 63 after the first vaccine or placebo injection. With 5 bases clipped from V and 6 bases from J, the junction kept 5 bases outside the gene matches. Germline CDR1 reads SGHDT; CDR2 reads YYEEEE. CDR3 length equals 13 residues.

The specimen comprised peripheral blood, sampled in a trial of Ad26.COV2.S vaccine versus placebo. This sequence originates from a person aged 18-65 years who received the Ad26.COV2.S COVID-19 vaccine or a placebo. This chain joins TRBV5-6 and TRBJ1-2, with 9 bases identical to TRBD1. DNA of the CDR3: TGTGCCAGCAGGTTGACAGGGGGAAATGGCTACACCTTC. The encoded protein is CASRLTGGNGYTF.